This record concerns one T cell receptor (beta chain) sequence. Its antigen is still unknown. The record has no base qualities; no much larger clone is one base away. Including cysteine and phenylalanine, the CDR3 has 15 amino acids. The kept DNA is CDR3 alone, 45 bases in frame from the first base. Trimming removed 5 bases from V and 5 bases from J; the gene matches leave 8 bases unexplained. CDR1 MNHNY and CDR2 SVGAGI are derived from the germline V gene (reference sequence). The sample comes from a study of T cell clones after liver transplantation (dated by TCRdb to between 2018 and 2021). Study-wide context: Samples were obtained from ITN030ST, a randomized trial in which withdrawal of immunosuppression was attempted within 2 years of liver transplantation. Donor-reactive T cell clones were identified by TCRbeta sequencing following a pre-transplant mixed lymphocyte reaction and were subsequently tracked in post-transplant blood. As an antigen-independent comparator for the donor-reactive sequences, third party-reactive TCRbeta sequences from pre-transplant MLRs were identified as well. Of the eight recipients, a few were HCV-positive, while the remaining recipients had been transplanted for non-autoimmune, non-viral indications. No induction therapy was given to the subjects, and standard immunosuppression was administered until randomization at 12-24 months post-transplant. Tolerance was defined as complete withdrawal of immunosuppression for at least one year without a rise in liver enzymes beyond twice the upper limit of normal. Blood samples were collected pre-transplant, pre-randomization before withdrawal, and post-randomization after either full withdrawal or failed withdrawal. Of the 8 liver transplant recipients making up the studied cohort, 3 were classified as tolerant and 5 as non-tolerant.

Study-level results and caveats: In most of the 8 subjects, circulating donor-reactive CD4 TCRbeta sequences decreased significantly after transplant, regardless of tolerance or HCV status. The conclusions were considered preliminary, being limited by small, heterogeneous patient numbers and non-standardized post-transplant time points. In a couple of subjects, low numbers of available donor cells limited the measurable donor-reactive repertoire. When repertoire turnover was taken into account, detection of donor-reactive sequences was significantly reduced in 7 of 8 subjects for CD4 and in 8 of 8 subjects for CD8. Since no allograft tissue specimens were available, donor-reactive T cells may have migrated into the graft instead of being deleted. Donor-reactive sequences decreased more than third party-reactive sequences, which suggests partial antigen-specific deletion that was not related to withdrawal success.

Thawed unstimulated PBMCs were stained for CD3, CD4 and CD8 and FACS-sorted into CD3+CD4+ and CD3+CD8+ populations. Each of the 8 studied subjects was randomized to immunosuppression withdrawal. The Qiagen DNeasy Blood and Tissue Kit was used for genomic DNA isolation. High-throughput TCRbeta CDR3 sequencing of frozen genomic DNA was performed by immunoSEQ, with PCR amplification, mapping, bias correction and internal controls included. The study's own analysis went as follows. Productive rearrangements were kept, and unique TCRbeta sequences were defined by CDR3 nucleotide sequence plus V and J gene. For classification of a sequence as donor-reactive, at least 5-fold expansion in CFSE-low cells relative to unstimulated pre-transplant cells and a frequency of at least 0.01% were required. Minimum frequency thresholds were set for each subject on the basis of the unstimulated sample with the lowest template count, so that a detection power of at least 90% was ensured. Jensen-Shannon divergence between the top 1000 TCRbeta sequences after and before transplant was used to measure repertoire turnover. Two-sided Fisher's exact tests were used to test for changes in the detection of donor-reactive sequences. The source is immuneACCESS, and TCRdb retained only in-frame sequences with V and J called. Part of the clones is not carried over; for the studies checked, unresolved V genes explain less than half of this, and the remainder is unexplained. For V, J and clone size, that table is used; D and trimming come from the DNA. The sample table holds roughly 19,000 clones, of which 78% were seen once. Around 35% of the sample comes from the top ten.

The rearrangement joined TRBV6-6 to TRBJ1-2, with TRBD1 identical over 10 junction bases. The material sequenced was CD8+ T cells from blood, taken around 52 months after liver transplant. The sequence was collected from a human patient who received a liver transplant. After a transplant, the graft donor may have provided part of the T cells. The encoded CDR3 is CASSNRTGGPYGYTF. The nucleotide sequence is TGTGCCAGCAGTAACCGGACAGGGGGACCATATGGCTACACCTTC.